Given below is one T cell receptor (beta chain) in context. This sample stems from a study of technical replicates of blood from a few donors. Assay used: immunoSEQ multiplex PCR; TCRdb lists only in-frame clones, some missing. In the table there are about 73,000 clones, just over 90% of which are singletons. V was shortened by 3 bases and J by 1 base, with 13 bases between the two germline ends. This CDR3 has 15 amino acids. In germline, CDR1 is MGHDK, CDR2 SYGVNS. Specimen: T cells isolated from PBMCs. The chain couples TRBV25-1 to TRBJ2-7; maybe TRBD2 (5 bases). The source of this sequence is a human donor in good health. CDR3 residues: CASSELRGKSYEQYF. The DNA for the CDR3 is TGTGCCAGCAGTGAGTTGAGAGGGAAGTCCTACGAGCAGTACTTC.